Sequencing of this T cell receptor beta chain was carried out in a study of shared clonotypes between healthy human individuals (dated by TCRdb to 2020 to 2022). About the full investigation: A couple of women and a few men aged 18 to 49 years were included in the cohort. To increase sequencing depth and limit assay-specific biases, TCR repertoire library preparation and sequencing were carried out by different laboratories using diverse techniques. For each donor, CD4 naive and CD4 memory were each run on three plates, CD8 naive on two plates, and CD8 memory on one plate. Leukapheresis yielded between about 0.94 and 8.9 billion PBMCs per donor. To estimate repertoire size and how much clonotype sharing occurs between individuals, the study deeply sequenced the blood TCR repertoires of 4 to 6 healthy adults. Results and caveats for the whole study, not just this receptor: Sampling was limited to blood, and TCR repertoires in tissue likely differ from TCR repertoires in blood. Across a handful of donors, approximately 5% of naive CD4, 3.5% of naive CD8, 2.3% of memory CD4, and about 0.4% of memory CD8 clonotypes were shared. Compared with non-shared clonotypes, clonotypes shared by all four sorted-subset donors had higher generation probabilities. Naive subsets generally had larger estimated clonotype richness than memory subsets did. The small number of donors limited the genetic and exposure-history diversity represented. Incomplete sequencing was indicated by rarefaction of sorted-subset datasets, despite the large sequencing depth. Pairwise subsampling led to the expectation that sequencing depth would affect the degree of clonotype sharing among donors.

Healthy HIV-negative adults with no recently reported acute infections or vaccinations were included as donors. Every donor was a Caucasian adult residing in Nashville, Tennessee, USA. Magnetic negative selection was used to enrich CD4+ T cells, after which naive cells were positively selected on CD45RA and the negative fraction became the memory subset. Blood was collected by leukapheresis, and PBMCs were isolated by Ficoll-Histopaque density gradient centrifugation and then cryopreserved in liquid nitrogen vapor phase. Analytical flow cytometry was used to check the purity and quantity of every magnetically sorted T cell population. Genomic DNA was isolated from every sorted fraction and measured by UV absorbance on a Nanodrop 2000c. About this clone: Its antigen remains undetermined. Per-base quality was not reported, and no clone a single base away is much larger than it.

Using the deep immunoSEQ assay, multiplex PCR amplified TCR CDR3 regions from genomic DNA. Extracted genomic DNA from each cell subset was distributed evenly across all wells of several immunoSEQ 96-well plates, and each plate was treated as a replicate. Each replicate PCR for sorted subsets received about 0.2 ug genomic DNA, equal to about 30,000 T cell genomes. The purified libraries were quantified using a Qubit 3.0 fluorometer, sized with a Bioanalyzer 2100, and then quantified again using the KAPA Library Quantification kit. Every immunoSEQ 96-well plate was sequenced on a separate single-read 150-cycle Illumina NextSeq 550 flow cell. The authors' analysis ran thus. The immunoSEQ output contained only junctional sequences without quality scores, so filtering could not match that applied to full-length reads. To assign V/J genes and CDR3, sequences were annotated against IMGT germline references using PyIR, a Python wrapper for IgBLAST v1.9. Reads were filtered out if the reads had weak V/J assignments (E-value above 1e-6), no CDR3, stop codons, out-of-frame junctions, or ambiguous translated residues. V3J clonotypes were defined as sequences sharing an identical inferred V gene, J gene, and CDR3 amino acid sequence. The percentage overlap between two repertoires was calculated by dividing the number of shared unique clonotypes by the size of the smaller repertoire. RTK rarefaction, the Chao1 estimator, and Recon v2.1 estimates of unobserved clonotypes were used to assess repertoire richness. Generation probabilities for all TCRbeta clonotypes obtained by the gDNA method from a handful of donors were computed using OLGA. This immuneACCESS table, as held by TCRdb, lists in-frame sequences with V and J called but not all clones. Of the missing ones, under half trace to an unresolved V gene in checked studies; the others have no known cause. Clone size and V and J calls were adopted from that table, with D and trimming inferred from the DNA. Present in this sample are about 2.4 million clones, just over 90% of which were seen just once. The ten largest clones take up roughly 0.14% of the sample.

V is clipped by 6 bases and J by 5 bases, and the sequence between their germline boundaries is 13 bases long. There are 14 amino acids in the CDR3, from cysteine to phenylalanine inclusive. Kept here is only the CDR3 DNA, which spans 42 bases and is read in frame from base 1. CDR1 and CDR2, looked up from the germline V gene, are MNHEY and SVGAGI. The sequenced sample consisted of naive CD4+ T cells sorted from blood. The cell subset or site label, as the study defines it: CD45RA+ positively selected. This sequence originates from a man younger than 35 in good health. Here the chain combines TRBV6-5 and TRBJ1-4; perhaps TRBD1 is the D gene, with 6 bases matching. The CDR3 region reads CASRTGVGNEKLFF. The DNA reads TGTGCCAGCAGGACAGGCGTGGGGAATGAAAAACTGTTTTTT.